This T cell receptor beta chain was obtained from a study of T cells in Graves' hyperthyroidism and ophthalmopathy. The PBMCs studied were ones that came from 10 ml fresh peripheral blood. Looked up from germline, CDR1 is DFQATT and CDR2 is SNEGSKA (reference sequence). The CDR3 is made up of 14 amino acids. Trimming left V 6 bases short and J 0 bases short, with 13 bases between. This clonotype qualifies as medium-sized. TCR beta CDR3 regions were amplified from RNA transcripts. Researchers ran a first-round RT-PCR on the TCR CDR3 using the HTBI primer set. A single record per CDR3 protein comes from TCRdb applying MiXCR to the multiplex PCR reads. The sample lists roughly 30,000 distinct CDR3 sequences, roughly 46% seen once, with approximately 10% in the top ten.

The chain employs TRBV20-1 and TRBJ2-3; D perhaps matches TRBD2 (6 bases). Sequenced input: blood. This receptor was taken from a woman in her 30s with Graves' hyperthyroidism. CDR3 amino acids: CSATSGPSTDTQYF. CDR3 nucleotide sequence: TGCAGTGCAACAAGCGGGCCTAGCACAGATACGCAGTATTTT.